This T cell receptor beta chain was recovered during a study of shared clonotypes between healthy human individuals. Study-level information: The study enrolled two women and a few men aged 18 to 49.

Produced via immunoSEQ multiplex PCR; TCRdb's table is partial and in-frame only. The sample comprises some 500,000 clones, 90% to 97% of which are singletons, and approximately 0.062% rests with the top ten. CDR1 and CDR2 from the germline V gene are LNHDA and SQIVND (reference sequence). CDR3 length: 17 residues. V dropped 5 bases and J dropped 1 base, with 18 bases sitting between them. The chain uses TRBV19 and TRBJ1-5; D perhaps matches TRBD1 (6 bases). Sequenced: naive CD4+ T cells sorted from blood. Subset noted: CD45RA+ positively selected. The receptor comes from a young woman in good health. The DNA for the CDR3 is TGTGCCAGTAGTTCCTCGGGGGGGGGCGTAAGCAATCAGCCCCAGCATTTT. Translation: CASSSSGGGVSNQPQHF.